Listed below are T cell receptor beta chains from one sample, sequenced in a study of CD8+ T cells in alopecia areata. The assay was immunoSEQ multiplex PCR, and TCRdb's table has in-frame clones only and misses some. The sample has over 9,000 clones, 55% to 75% seen once. Sequencing was done on a sample of skin. These receptors all come from a human donor with alopecia areata. The CDR3 runs from the conserved cysteine through the conserved F or W. A D gene is named only where the DNA matches it firmly. For some rows the clone size is stated as once, few or many, or as a class when expanded; others skip it.

cdr3_aa: CASSLGDGRGTSTDTQYF
cdr3_nt: TGCGCCAGCAGCCTGGGGGACGGACGGGGAACAAGCACAGATACGCAGTATTTT
clone_size: once
j_call: TRBJ2-3
d_call: .
v_call: TRBV4-1

cdr3_aa: CASSWDGGVSYEQYF
cdr3_nt: TGTGCCAGCAGCTGGGATGGCGGGGTATCCTACGAGCAGTACTTC
clone_size: .
j_call: TRBJ2-7
d_call: .
v_call: TRBV7-9

cdr3_aa: CASSFSSGGYYEQYF
cdr3_nt: TGTGCCAGCAGTTTCTCTAGCGGGGGATACTACGAGCAGTACTTC
clone_size: few
j_call: TRBJ2-7
d_call: TRBD2
v_call: TRBV27

cdr3_aa: CASTPGQYTGELFF
cdr3_nt: TGTGCCAGCACCCCGGGACAGTACACCGGGGAGCTGTTTTTT
clone_size: few
j_call: TRBJ2-2
d_call: TRBD1
v_call: TRBV6-5

cdr3_aa: CASSSNHPGLAGHTDTQYF
cdr3_nt: TGTGCCAGCAGCTCTAACCACCCTGGACTAGCGGGTCACACAGATACGCAGTATTTT
clone_size: .
j_call: TRBJ2-3
d_call: TRBD2
v_call: TRBV7-2

cdr3_aa: CASSLNGGNTIYF
cdr3_nt: TGTGCCAGCAGCTTAAACGGTGGAAACACCATATATTTT
clone_size: .
j_call: TRBJ1-3
d_call: .
v_call: TRBV7-3

cdr3_aa: CAWSHSYEQYF
cdr3_nt: TGTGCCTGGAGTCACTCCTACGAGCAGTACTTC
clone_size: .
j_call: TRBJ2-7
d_call: .
v_call: TRBV30

cdr3_aa: CASSVGGDYGYTF
cdr3_nt: TGTGCCAGTTCTGTAGGTGGGGACTATGGCTACACCTTC
clone_size: .
j_call: TRBJ1-2
d_call: .
v_call: TRBV9

cdr3_aa: CSVGSRDQDGYTF
cdr3_nt: TGCAGCGTTGGGTCAAGGGATCAGGATGGCTACACCTTC
clone_size: few
j_call: TRBJ1-2
d_call: .
v_call: TRBV29-1

cdr3_aa: CASGQGGNQPQHF
cdr3_nt: TGTGCCAGCGGGCAGGGTGGCAATCAGCCCCAGCATTTT
clone_size: .
j_call: TRBJ1-5
d_call: .
v_call: TRBV6-5

cdr3_aa: CASSPGTGSYEQYF
cdr3_nt: TGTGCCAGCAGCCCCGGGACAGGGTCCTACGAGCAGTACTTC
clone_size: .
j_call: TRBJ2-7
d_call: TRBD1
v_call: TRBV11-2

cdr3_aa: CASRTSDYEQYF
cdr3_nt: TGCGCCAGCAGAACATCCGACTACGAGCAGTACTTC
clone_size: once
j_call: TRBJ2-7
d_call: .
v_call: TRBV5-1

cdr3_aa: CASSLGGTSGSLGETQYF
cdr3_nt: TGTGCCAGCAGCTTAGGAGGGACTAGCGGGAGTTTAGGAGAGACCCAGTACTTC
clone_size: .
j_call: TRBJ2-5
d_call: TRBD2
v_call: TRBV7-2

cdr3_aa: CASRRGPGVDEQYF
cdr3_nt: TGCGCCAGTAGGAGGGGCCCCGGTGTGGACGAGCAGTACTTC
clone_size: .
j_call: TRBJ2-7
d_call: .
v_call: TRBV4-1

cdr3_aa: CASSYPESGRGYGYTF
cdr3_nt: TGTGCCAGCAGTTACCCGGAATCGGGAAGGGGCTATGGCTACACCTTC
clone_size: .
j_call: TRBJ1-2
d_call: .
v_call: TRBV6-6

cdr3_aa: CASSPSTSGGTSELFF
cdr3_nt: TGTGCCAGCTCACCATCGACTAGCGGGGGAACATCGGAGCTGTTTTTT
clone_size: .
j_call: TRBJ2-2
d_call: TRBD2
v_call: TRBV18

cdr3_aa: CASSGRPLGRREEQYF
cdr3_nt: TGTGCCAGCAGCGGACGACCCCTCGGGAGACGGGAAGAGCAGTACTTC
clone_size: .
j_call: TRBJ2-7
d_call: .
v_call: TRBV9

cdr3_aa: CASSRQQGNTEAFF
cdr3_nt: TGTGCCAGCAGCCGACAACAGGGGAACACTGAAGCTTTCTTT
clone_size: few
j_call: TRBJ1-1
d_call: .
v_call: TRBV7-9

cdr3_aa: CASSGLTGGTEAFF
cdr3_nt: TGTGCCAGCAGTGGGTTGACTGGGGGGACTGAAGCTTTCTTT
clone_size: .
j_call: TRBJ1-1
d_call: .
v_call: TRBV6-1

cdr3_aa: CASSAGGLAPQWNEQFF
cdr3_nt: TGTGCCAGCAGCGCCGGAGGACTAGCGCCGCAGTGGAATGAGCAGTTCTTC
clone_size: medium-sized
j_call: TRBJ2-1
d_call: TRBD2
v_call: TRBV7-9

cdr3_aa: CASSLQGQSTDTQYF
cdr3_nt: TGTGCCAGCAGTCTACAGGGACAAAGCACAGATACGCAGTATTTT
clone_size: .
j_call: TRBJ2-3
d_call: .
v_call: TRBV6-5

cdr3_aa: CASSPLGTGAETQYF
cdr3_nt: TGTGCCAGCTCACCACTTGGGACAGGGGCCGAGACCCAGTACTTC
clone_size: few
j_call: TRBJ2-5
d_call: TRBD1
v_call: TRBV18

cdr3_aa: CASSSDPGLADTQYF
cdr3_nt: TGTGCCAGCAGCTCCGATCCGGGACTAGCGGATACGCAGTATTTT
clone_size: .
j_call: TRBJ2-3
d_call: TRBD2
v_call: TRBV7-2

cdr3_aa: CASSQDSGSLTGELFF
cdr3_nt: TGCGCCAGCAGCCAAGATAGCGGGAGTCTTACCGGGGAGCTGTTTTTT
clone_size: .
j_call: TRBJ2-2
d_call: TRBD2
v_call: TRBV4-3

cdr3_aa: CASSLASRGGTEAFF
cdr3_nt: TGCGCCAGCAGCTTGGCCTCTAGGGGGGGAACTGAAGCTTTCTTT
clone_size: .
j_call: TRBJ1-1
d_call: .
v_call: TRBV5-1

cdr3_aa: CASTPFSNTGELFF
cdr3_nt: TGTGCCAGCACCCCATTCAGTAACACCGGGGAGCTGTTTTTT
clone_size: .
j_call: TRBJ2-2
d_call: .
v_call: TRBV7-3

cdr3_aa: CASSLTDYNEQFF
cdr3_nt: TGTGCCAGCAGTCTGACGGACTACAATGAGCAGTTCTTC
clone_size: .
j_call: TRBJ2-1
d_call: .
v_call: TRBV6-4

cdr3_aa: CASSNSLGLAVAKNIQYF
cdr3_nt: TGTGCCAGCAGTAATTCTCTGGGACTAGCTGTAGCCAAAAACATTCAGTACTTC
clone_size: few
j_call: TRBJ2-4
d_call: TRBD2
v_call: TRBV2

cdr3_aa: CAWSLAGYTEAFF
cdr3_nt: TGTGCCTGGAGTCTCGCGGGGTACACTGAAGCTTTCTTT
clone_size: .
j_call: TRBJ1-1
d_call: .
v_call: TRBV30

cdr3_aa: CASSIQRGIQETQYF
cdr3_nt: TGTGCCAGTAGTATCCAGCGGGGGATTCAAGAGACCCAGTACTTC
clone_size: .
j_call: TRBJ2-5
d_call: TRBD2
v_call: TRBV19

cdr3_aa: CASSPAAWNTEAFF
cdr3_nt: TGTGCCAGCAGCCCGGCGGCCTGGAACACTGAAGCTTTCTTT
clone_size: .
j_call: TRBJ1-1
d_call: .
v_call: TRBV27

cdr3_aa: CASSLYNRGFDSNQPQHF
cdr3_nt: TGTGCCAGCAGTTTATATAACAGGGGGTTTGATAGCAATCAGCCCCAGCATTTT
clone_size: .
j_call: TRBJ1-5
d_call: TRBD1
v_call: TRBV27

cdr3_aa: CASSPTGTGGDEQYF
cdr3_nt: TGTGCCAGCAGCCCAACCGGGACAGGGGGTGACGAGCAGTACTTC
clone_size: .
j_call: TRBJ2-7
d_call: TRBD1
v_call: TRBV7-9

cdr3_aa: CASSLYGQTSGRPYPYEQYF
cdr3_nt: TGTGCCAGCAGTTTATATGGCCAAACTAGCGGGAGGCCTTATCCTTACGAGCAGTACTTC
clone_size: .
j_call: TRBJ2-7
d_call: TRBD2
v_call: TRBV27

cdr3_aa: CASSTLRGGSTYNEQFF
cdr3_nt: TGTGCCAGCAGTACCCTTAGGGGCGGATCTACCTACAATGAGCAGTTCTTC
clone_size: few
j_call: TRBJ2-1
d_call: .
v_call: TRBV28

cdr3_aa: CASRPTLNSYNEQFF
cdr3_nt: TGTGCCAGCAGACCTACACTCAATTCCTACAATGAGCAGTTCTTC
clone_size: .
j_call: TRBJ2-1
d_call: .
v_call: TRBV6-9

cdr3_aa: CASSKPGFGANVLTF
cdr3_nt: TGTGCCAGCAGTAAACCCGGGTTTGGGGCCAACGTCCTGACTTTC
clone_size: .
j_call: TRBJ2-6
d_call: .
v_call: TRBV6-5

cdr3_aa: CAWSRWSIPYEQYF
cdr3_nt: TGTGCCTGGAGCCGGTGGAGTATACCCTACGAGCAGTACTTC
clone_size: .
j_call: TRBJ2-7
d_call: .
v_call: TRBV30

cdr3_aa: CASSLRGGTSHNEQFF
cdr3_nt: TGTGCCAGCAGCCTAAGGGGTGGGACTAGCCACAATGAGCAGTTCTTC
clone_size: .
j_call: TRBJ2-1
d_call: TRBD2
v_call: TRBV4-2

cdr3_aa: CSAGPRYEQFF
cdr3_nt: TGCAGTGCTGGACCCCGGTATGAGCAGTTCTTC
clone_size: .
j_call: TRBJ2-1
d_call: .
v_call: TRBV20-1

cdr3_aa: CAWSLPGPSSYEQYF
cdr3_nt: TGTGCCTGGAGTCTGCCGGGACCGAGCTCCTACGAGCAGTACTTC
clone_size: .
j_call: TRBJ2-7
d_call: .
v_call: TRBV30

cdr3_aa: CASTTGYGNSPLHF
cdr3_nt: TGTGCCAGTACTACAGGGTACGGTAATTCACCCCTCCACTTT
clone_size: once
j_call: TRBJ1-6
d_call: .
v_call: TRBV19

cdr3_aa: CASSQDPGRGNTEAFF
cdr3_nt: TGCGCCAGCAGCCAGGATCCCGGCAGGGGGAACACTGAAGCTTTCTTT
clone_size: few
j_call: TRBJ1-1
d_call: .
v_call: TRBV4-1

cdr3_aa: CASTRDFNTDTQYF
cdr3_nt: TGTGCCAGCACCCGGGACTTTAACACAGATACGCAGTATTTT
clone_size: .
j_call: TRBJ2-3
d_call: .
v_call: TRBV11-2

cdr3_aa: CASSLGQEYGYTF
cdr3_nt: TGTGCCAGCAGCCTGGGACAGGAGTATGGCTACACCTTC
clone_size: .
j_call: TRBJ1-2
d_call: TRBD1
v_call: TRBV7-2

cdr3_aa: CASSQDRGGKLFF
cdr3_nt: TGCGCCAGCAGCCAAGACAGGGGAGGAAAACTGTTTTTT
clone_size: .
j_call: TRBJ1-4
d_call: .
v_call: TRBV4-3

cdr3_aa: CASSPPWPAGELFF
cdr3_nt: TGTGCCAGCAGTCCCCCCTGGCCGGCCGGGGAGCTGTTTTTT
clone_size: .
j_call: TRBJ2-2
d_call: .
v_call: TRBV28

cdr3_aa: CASSPRDRFNEKLFF
cdr3_nt: TGTGCCAGCAGCCCAAGGGACAGGTTTAATGAAAAACTGTTTTTT
clone_size: .
j_call: TRBJ1-4
d_call: TRBD1
v_call: TRBV7-8

cdr3_aa: CASSLTDRSSGNTIYF
cdr3_nt: TGTGCCAGCAGTCTCACGGACAGGTCCTCTGGAAACACCATATATTTT
clone_size: .
j_call: TRBJ1-3
d_call: TRBD1
v_call: TRBV28

cdr3_aa: CASSLSRWDLANYGYTF
cdr3_nt: TGTGCCAGCAGTTTATCGAGGTGGGATCTAGCTAACTATGGCTACACCTTC
clone_size: .
j_call: TRBJ1-2
d_call: .
v_call: TRBV27

cdr3_aa: CASSPRILAGERYDEQYF
cdr3_nt: TGTGCCAGCAGCCCAAGGATACTAGCGGGAGAACGGTACGACGAGCAGTACTTC
clone_size: .
j_call: TRBJ2-7
d_call: TRBD2
v_call: TRBV4-2

cdr3_aa: CASKPRQDLRNQPQHF
cdr3_nt: TGTGCCAGTAAACCTCGACAGGACTTAAGAAATCAGCCCCAGCATTTT
clone_size: .
j_call: TRBJ1-5
d_call: .
v_call: TRBV19

cdr3_aa: CASSSTGPGGMEEKLFF
cdr3_nt: TGTGCCAGCAGCTCCACAGGGCCCGGCGGGATGGAAGAAAAACTGTTTTTT
clone_size: .
j_call: TRBJ1-4
d_call: .
v_call: TRBV7-3

cdr3_aa: CASSQQGRSTGELFF
cdr3_nt: TGTGCCAGCAGCCAGCAGGGTAGGAGCACCGGGGAGCTGTTTTTT
clone_size: .
j_call: TRBJ2-2
d_call: .
v_call: TRBV4-2

cdr3_aa: CAWEGVYEQYF
cdr3_nt: TGTGCGTGGGAGGGAGTCTACGAGCAGTACTTC
clone_size: .
j_call: TRBJ2-7
d_call: TRBD2
v_call: TRBV30

cdr3_aa: CASSPFLASSYNEQFF
cdr3_nt: TGCGCCAGCAGCCCCTTTCTGGCGAGCTCCTACAATGAGCAGTTCTTC
clone_size: .
j_call: TRBJ2-1
d_call: .
v_call: TRBV4-1

cdr3_aa: CASSSPSGGGLQETQYF
cdr3_nt: TGTGCCAGCAGCTCCCCTAGCGGGGGGGGACTCCAAGAGACCCAGTACTTC
clone_size: .
j_call: TRBJ2-5
d_call: TRBD2
v_call: TRBV11-1

cdr3_aa: CASSWGQSYEQYF
cdr3_nt: TGTGCCAGCAGCTGGGGACAGTCCTACGAGCAGTACTTC
clone_size: few
j_call: TRBJ2-7
d_call: TRBD1
v_call: TRBV7-6

cdr3_aa: CASSFDPTGWGTEAFF
cdr3_nt: TGTGCCAGCAGCTTTGACCCGACGGGTTGGGGGACTGAAGCTTTCTTT
clone_size: .
j_call: TRBJ1-1
d_call: .
v_call: TRBV7-2

cdr3_aa: CASSYAQGTPLHF
cdr3_nt: TGTGCCAGCAGTTACGCCCAGGGGACACCCCTCCACTTT
clone_size: few
j_call: TRBJ1-6
d_call: .
v_call: TRBV6-5